This is a list of T cell receptor beta chains from one sample in a study of shared T cell receptors in the human thymus. Sequencing was performed with immunoSEQ multiplex PCR; in TCRdb, only in-frame clones are kept and a portion is missing. The sample has some 700,000 clones, over 75% seen once. These data are also associated with another study on human thymus T cells.

What was sequenced was thymocytes. The receptors come from a girl under three years old with a congenital heart defect. CDR3s include the opening cysteine and the closing phenylalanine or tryptophan. Fields, in order: D gene, J gene, V gene, clone size, CDR3 DNA, CDR3 protein. The D gene is left open where the match is weak. Not all rows give a size; the values are once, few, many and, for expanded clones, a class.

>-|TRBJ1-2|TRBV1|-
TGCACCAGCGGATATAGGACAGGGGCGGTACCCCTATCTATAACGGACTATTATGGCTACACCTTC
CTSGYRTGAVPLSITDYYGYTF
>TRBD1|TRBJ1-2|TRBV4-3|few
TGCGCCAGCAGCCAAGAGCGCCAGAGGGGGCGACCGTTTGACTATGGCTACACCTTC
CASSQERQRGRPFDYGYTF
>-|TRBJ1-2|TRBV27|-
TGTGCCAGCAGTCCAGGACAGACAAAGCTCTTCGGCTACACCTTC
CASSPGQTKLFGYTF
>TRBD1|TRBJ1-1|TRBV13|-
TGTGCCAGCAGGGGACAGTATGAAGCTTTCTTT
CASRGQYEAFF
>-|TRBJ1-5|TRBV2|-
TGTGCCAGCAGTACCGGGAGAGGCAATCAGCCCCAGCATTTT
CASSTGRGNQPQHF
>TRBD2|TRBJ2-3|TRBV25-1|-
TGTGCCAGCAGTGTGGGTAGTAGCGGGGGGAACACAGATACGCAGTATTTT
CASSVGSSGGNTDTQYF
>TRBD2|TRBJ2-3|TRBV7-9|-
TGTGCCAGCAGGTCCGGGACTAGCGGGGGACGCACAGATACGCAGTATTTT
CASRSGTSGGRTDTQYF
>-|TRBJ1-3|TRBV4-1|once
TGCGCCAGCAGCCTAAAAAGTCCCAGGGCCCCTGGAAACACCATATATTTT
CASSLKSPRAPGNTIYF
>TRBD1|TRBJ1-2|TRBV5-1|-
TGCGCCAGCAGCTTGCTCAGGACAGGGGAGAACTATGGCTACACCTTC
CASSLLRTGENYGYTF
>TRBD1|TRBJ1-4|TRBV6-1|-
TGTGCCAGCAGGACAGGGGGGACGGGTAATGAAAAACTGTTTTTT
CASRTGGTGNEKLFF